Listed here is a single TCR beta chain. Repertoires were generated with immunoSEQ multiplex PCR, while TCRdb's copy carries only in-frame clones and drops some. Among 170,000 or so clones listed, 75% to 90% were seen once. These data belong to a study of cytomegalovirus exposure and HLA in healthy donors. Germline V lookup: CDR1 SNHLY, CDR2 FYNNEI. The CDR3 loop spans 15 amino acids. J lost 8 bases, V lost 0 bases, and 6 bases had no gene match. This TCR was sampled from a man younger than 35 in good health and CMV-seropositive. This chain joins TRBV2 and TRBJ2-1; 8 bases are a match to TRBD2. The material sequenced was PBMCs. The CDR3 protein is CASSEARGGLDEQFF. CDR3 DNA sequence: TGTGCCAGCAGTGAAGCGCGCGGGGGGCTCGATGAGCAGTTCTTC.